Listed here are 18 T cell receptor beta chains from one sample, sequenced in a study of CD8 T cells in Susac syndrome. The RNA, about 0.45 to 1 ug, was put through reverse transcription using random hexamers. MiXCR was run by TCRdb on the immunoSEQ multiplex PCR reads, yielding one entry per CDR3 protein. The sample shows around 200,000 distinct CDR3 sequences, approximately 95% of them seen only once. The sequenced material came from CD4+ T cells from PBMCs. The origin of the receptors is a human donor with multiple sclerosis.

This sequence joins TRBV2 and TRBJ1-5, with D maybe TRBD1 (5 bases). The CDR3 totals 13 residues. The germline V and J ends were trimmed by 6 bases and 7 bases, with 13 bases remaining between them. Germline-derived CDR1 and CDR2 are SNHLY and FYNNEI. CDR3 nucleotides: TGTGCCAGCAGGGCAGGGTGGGAGCAGCCCCAGCATTTT. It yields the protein CASRAGWEQPQHF.

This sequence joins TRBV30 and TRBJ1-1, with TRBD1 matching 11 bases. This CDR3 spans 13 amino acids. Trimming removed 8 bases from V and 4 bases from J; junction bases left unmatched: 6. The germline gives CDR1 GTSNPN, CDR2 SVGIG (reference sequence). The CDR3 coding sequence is TGTGCCCGGGACAGGGGGTTGGGCACTGAAGCTTTCTTT. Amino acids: CARDRGLGTEAFF.

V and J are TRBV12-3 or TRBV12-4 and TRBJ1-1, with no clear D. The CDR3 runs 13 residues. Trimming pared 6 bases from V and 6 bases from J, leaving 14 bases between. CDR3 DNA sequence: TGTGCCAGCAGGCCTTCGGGTGACGCTGAAGCTTTCTTT. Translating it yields CASRPSGDAEAFF.

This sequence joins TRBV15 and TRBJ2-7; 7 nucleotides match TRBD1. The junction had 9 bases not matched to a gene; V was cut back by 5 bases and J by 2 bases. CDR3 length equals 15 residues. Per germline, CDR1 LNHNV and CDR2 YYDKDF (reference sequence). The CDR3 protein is CATSRGGQGAYEQYF. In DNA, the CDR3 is TGTGCCACCAGCCGAGGTGGGCAGGGGGCCTACGAGCAGTACTTC.

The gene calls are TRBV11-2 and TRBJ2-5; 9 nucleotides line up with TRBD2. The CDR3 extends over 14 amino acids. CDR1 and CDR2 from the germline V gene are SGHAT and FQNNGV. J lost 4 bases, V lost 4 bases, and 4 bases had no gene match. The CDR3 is CASSSGLAGETQYF. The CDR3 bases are TGTGCCAGCAGCTCGGGACTAGCTGGAGAGACCCAGTACTTC.

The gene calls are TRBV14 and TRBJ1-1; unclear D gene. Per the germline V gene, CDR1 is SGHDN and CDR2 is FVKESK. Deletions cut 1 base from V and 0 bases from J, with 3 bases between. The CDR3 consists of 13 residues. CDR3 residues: CASSQGMNTEAFF. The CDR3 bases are TGTGCCAGCAGCCAAGGGATGAACACTGAAGCTTTCTTT.

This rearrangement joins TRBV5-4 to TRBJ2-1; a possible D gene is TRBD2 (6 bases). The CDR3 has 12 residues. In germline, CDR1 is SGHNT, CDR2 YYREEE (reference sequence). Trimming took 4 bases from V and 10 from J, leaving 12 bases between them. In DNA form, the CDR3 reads TGTGCCAGCAGCGGGGACTCCCAGGAGCAGTTCTTC. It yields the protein CASSGDSQEQFF.

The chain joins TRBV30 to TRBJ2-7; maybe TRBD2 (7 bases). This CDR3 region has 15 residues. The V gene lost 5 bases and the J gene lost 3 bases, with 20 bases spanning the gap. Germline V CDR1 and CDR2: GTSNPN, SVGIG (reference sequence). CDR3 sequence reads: CAWGTTGRPNYEQYF. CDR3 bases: TGTGCCTGGGGGACTACAGGGAGGCCCAACTACGAGCAGTACTTC. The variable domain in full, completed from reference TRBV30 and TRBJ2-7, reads SQTIHQWPATLVQPVGSPLSLECTVEGTSNPNLYWYRQAAGRGLQLLFYSVGIGQISSEVPQNLSASRPQDRQFILSSKKLLLSDSGFYLCAWGTTGRPNYEQYFGPGTRLTVT.

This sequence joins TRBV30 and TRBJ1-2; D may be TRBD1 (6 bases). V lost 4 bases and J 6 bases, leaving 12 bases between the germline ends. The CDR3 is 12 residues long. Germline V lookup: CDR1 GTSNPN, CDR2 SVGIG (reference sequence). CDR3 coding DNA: TGTGCCTGGATCCAGGGGAGGAATGGCTACACCTTC. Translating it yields CAWIQGRNGYTF.

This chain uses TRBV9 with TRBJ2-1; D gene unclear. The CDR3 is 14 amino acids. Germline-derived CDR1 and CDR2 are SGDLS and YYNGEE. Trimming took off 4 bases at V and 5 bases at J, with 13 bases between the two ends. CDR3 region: CASSPAPIDNEQFF. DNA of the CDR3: TGTGCCAGCAGCCCCGCACCTATCGACAATGAGCAGTTCTTC. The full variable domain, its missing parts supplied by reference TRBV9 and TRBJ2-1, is DSGVTQTPKHLITATGQRVTLRCSPRSGDLSVYWYQQSLDQGLQFLIQYYNGEERAKGNILERFSAQQFPDLHSELNLSSLELGDSALYFCASSPAPIDNEQFFGPGTRLTVL.

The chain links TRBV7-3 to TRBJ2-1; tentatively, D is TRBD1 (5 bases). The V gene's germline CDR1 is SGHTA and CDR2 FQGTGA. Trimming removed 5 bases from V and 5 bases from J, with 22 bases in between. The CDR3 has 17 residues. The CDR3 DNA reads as TGTGCCAGCAGCCCCCCCCGAGGACACCCAACTGACAATGAGCAGTTCTTC. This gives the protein CASSPPRGHPTDNEQFF.

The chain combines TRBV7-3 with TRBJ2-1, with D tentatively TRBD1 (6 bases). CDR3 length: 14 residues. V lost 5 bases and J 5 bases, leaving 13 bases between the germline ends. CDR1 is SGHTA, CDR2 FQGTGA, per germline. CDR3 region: CASSQLQGNNEQFF. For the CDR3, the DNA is TGTGCCAGCAGCCAGTTACAGGGAAACAATGAGCAGTTCTTC.

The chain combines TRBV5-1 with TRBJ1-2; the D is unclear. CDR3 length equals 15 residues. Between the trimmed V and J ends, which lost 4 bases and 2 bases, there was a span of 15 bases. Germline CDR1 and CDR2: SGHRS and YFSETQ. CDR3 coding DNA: TGCGCCAGCAGCCCGGGGATGGGCTTGAACTATGGCTACACCTTC. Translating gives CASSPGMGLNYGYTF.

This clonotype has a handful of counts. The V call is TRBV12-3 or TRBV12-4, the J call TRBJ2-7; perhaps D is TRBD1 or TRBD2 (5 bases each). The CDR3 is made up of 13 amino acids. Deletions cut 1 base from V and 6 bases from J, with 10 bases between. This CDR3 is CASSLEAGAEQYF. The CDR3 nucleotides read TGTGCCAGCAGTTTAGAGGCCGGGGCCGAGCAGTACTTC.

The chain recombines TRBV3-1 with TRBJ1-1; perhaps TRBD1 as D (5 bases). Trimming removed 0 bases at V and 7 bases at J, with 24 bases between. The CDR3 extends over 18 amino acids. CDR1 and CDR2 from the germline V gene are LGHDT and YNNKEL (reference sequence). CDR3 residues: CASSQDTFTSPGQSEAFF. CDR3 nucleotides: TGTGCCAGCAGCCAAGATACATTTACATCGCCAGGGCAAAGTGAAGCTTTCTTT.

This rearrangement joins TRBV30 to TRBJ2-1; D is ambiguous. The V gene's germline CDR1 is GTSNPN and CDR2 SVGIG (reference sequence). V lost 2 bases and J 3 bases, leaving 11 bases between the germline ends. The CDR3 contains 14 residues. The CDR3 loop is CAWSQPLDYNEQFF. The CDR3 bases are TGTGCCTGGAGTCAACCACTCGACTACAATGAGCAGTTCTTC.

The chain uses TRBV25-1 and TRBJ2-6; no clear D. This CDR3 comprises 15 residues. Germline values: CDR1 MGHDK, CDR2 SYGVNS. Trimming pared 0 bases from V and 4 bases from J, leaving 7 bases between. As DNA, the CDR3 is TGTGCCAGCAGTGAATACCGAGGAGGGGCCAACGTCCTGACTTTC. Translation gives CASSEYRGGANVLTF. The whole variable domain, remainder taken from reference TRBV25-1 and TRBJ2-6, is EADIYQTPRYLVIGTGKKITLECSQTMGHDKMYWYQQDPGMELHLIHYSYGVNSTEKGDLSSESTVSRIRTEHFPLTLESARPSHTSQYLCASSEYRGGANVLTFGAGSRLTVL.

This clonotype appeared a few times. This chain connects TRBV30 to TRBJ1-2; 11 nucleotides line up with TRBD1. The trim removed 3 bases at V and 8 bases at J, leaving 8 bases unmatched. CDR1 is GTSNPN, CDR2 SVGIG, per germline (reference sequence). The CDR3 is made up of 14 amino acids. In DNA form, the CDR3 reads TGTGCCTGGAGGGGTCCGGGACAGGGGGACGGCTACACCTTC. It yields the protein CAWRGPGQGDGYTF.